This T cell receptor beta chain was sequenced during a study of naive and memory T cell subsets. Study outcomes and limitations: A few larger clonotypes appeared in naive repertoires, especially CD8, possibly memory cells re-expressing CD45RA.

In this sample, this clonotype turned up many times. Its antigen is unknown. Both TRBC1 and TRBC2 were covered by a beta constant-region primer of two equimolar oligonucleotides. Four rounds of PCR amplified the ligated cDNA using nested alpha and beta constant-region primers plus SP2. Each CDR3 protein gets one entry after TCRdb re-called the UMI-ligation and nested PCR reads with MiXCR. The table lists 150,000 or so distinct CDR3 sequences, roughly 22% of them singletons. CDR1 and CDR2 (germline): LGHDT, YNNKEL (reference sequence). V gave up 7 bases and J gave up 4 bases; unmatched junction bases: 5. The CDR3 extends over 14 amino acids. CMV status came from CD4+ IFNgamma after overnight CMV lysate stimulation.

The chain links TRBV3-1 to TRBJ2-4; 9 nucleotides line up with TRBD1. The TCR comes from a human donor in good health. The sequencing input was naive CD4+ T cells from blood. The CDR3 DNA follows: TGTGCCAGCACCATAGGGACAGGGAAAAACATTCAGTACTTC. Its protein is CASTIGTGKNIQYF. The full variable domain, completed using reference TRBV3-1 and TRBJ2-4, is DTAVSQTPKYLVTQMGNDKSIKCEQNLGHDTMYWYKQDSKKFLKIMFSYNNKELIINETVPNRFSPKSPDKAHLNLHINSLELGDSAVYFCASTIGTGKNIQYFGAGTRLSVL.